This TCR beta chain was recorded in a study of blood T cell repertoires in COVID-19. Study summary: Sites in the United States, Italy and Spain provided acute and convalescent COVID-19 samples.

Here immunoSEQ multiplex PCR was the method, and the copy in TCRdb shows in-frame clones only, minus some. The sample includes over 250,000 clones, roughly four fifths of them seen just once. The CDR3 is 13 amino acids. V lost 5 bases and J lost 6, with 14 bases in between. Per the germline V gene, CDR1 is LGHDT and CDR2 is YNNKEL (reference sequence). The TCR sequence derives from a woman aged 45-60 years who had recovered from COVID-19. What was sequenced was peripheral blood. The chain links TRBV3-1 (or the pseudogene TRBV3-2) to TRBJ2-7; perhaps TRBD2 as D (6 bases). As DNA, the CDR3 is TGTGCCAGCAGCTTCCACTCTAGCGCCGAGCAGTACTTC. It yields the protein CASSFHSSAEQYF.